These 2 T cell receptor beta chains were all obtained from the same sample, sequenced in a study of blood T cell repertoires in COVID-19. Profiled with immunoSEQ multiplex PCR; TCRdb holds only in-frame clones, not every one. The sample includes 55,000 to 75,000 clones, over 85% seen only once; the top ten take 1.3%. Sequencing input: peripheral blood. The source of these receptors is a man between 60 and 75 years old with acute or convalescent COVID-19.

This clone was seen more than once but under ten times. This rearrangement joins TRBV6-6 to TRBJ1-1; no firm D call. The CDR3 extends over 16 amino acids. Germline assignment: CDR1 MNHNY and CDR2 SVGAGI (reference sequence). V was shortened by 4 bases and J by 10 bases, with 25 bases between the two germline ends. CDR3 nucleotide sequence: TGTGCCAGCAGTTCTGCATCGTCGGAGCTTTCGCGGGGAGCTTTCTTT. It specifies CASSSASSELSRGAFF.

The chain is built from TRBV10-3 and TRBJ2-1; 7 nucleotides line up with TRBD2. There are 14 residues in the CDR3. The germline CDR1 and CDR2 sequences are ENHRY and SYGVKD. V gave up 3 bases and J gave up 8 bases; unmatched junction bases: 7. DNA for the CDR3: TGTGCCATCAGTGAATGGCGGGGAGGGGATGAGCAGTTCTTC. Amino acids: CAISEWRGGDEQFF.